This T cell receptor (beta chain) was sequenced for a study of blood T cells in healthy people across ages. Broader study findings: Unknown CMV status may confound age-related changes in expanded clones.

The CDR3 runs 15 residues. The V and J ends lost 7 bases and 7 bases respectively, with 17 bases between them. The germline CDR1 and CDR2 sequences are LNHDA and SQIVND (reference sequence). PCR was performed a second time for roughly 7 to 12 cycles using a sample-barcoded 5' primer and a J-beta primer mix. TCRdb called the 5' RACE reads again in MiXCR, with one record for every CDR3 protein. Of hundreds of thousands of distinct CDR3 sequences in the sample, 32% are singletons; the top ten hold 15%. With regard to this clonotype: Its antigen is still unknown.

The clonotype was recovered from a woman of 80 years or more in good health. Sample: blood. The chain links TRBV19 to TRBJ1-6, with D uncertain. DNA of the CDR3: TGTGCCAGTACCAGTAACAACAATTTCAATTCACCCCTCCACTTT. Its translation is CASTSNNNFNSPLHF.